The rows below give T cell receptor beta chains drawn from one sample of a study of human T cells and chemical hapten exposure. Each CDR3 protein gets one entry after TCRdb re-called the RACE reads with MiXCR. Of around 260,000 distinct CDR3 sequences detected, approximately 8.6% appear once; the ten largest clones hold 2.3%. The material sequenced was whole blood, taken in connection with sensitization to the hapten diphenylcyclopropenone (DPC). The origin of the receptors is a woman in her thirties or forties with alopecia areata. Some clones in this sample may be carry-over from other donors' samples. CDR3s include the opening cysteine and the closing phenylalanine or tryptophan. The D gene is left open where the match is weak. The size field is filled for only some rows; it gives once, few, many or a size class.

clone size	V gene	J gene	D gene	CDR3 DNA	CDR3 protein
few	TRBV7-9	TRBJ2-7	.	TGTGCCAGCAGCCCCAAGCGTGCCTACGAGCAGTACTTC	CASSPKRAYEQYF
.	TRBV5-1	TRBJ2-3	TRBD2	TGCGCCAGCAGCACCGGGACTAGCGGGAGCCCCACAGATACGCAGTATTTT	CASSTGTSGSPTDTQYF
once	TRBV3-1	TRBJ1-4	.	TGTGCCAGCAGCCAATTAGACAGACCTAATGAAAAACTGTTTTTT	CASSQLDRPNEKLFF
few	TRBV7-6	TRBJ2-3	.	TGTGCCAGCAGCTTAGTGGCGGAACTCACAGATACGCAGTATTTT	CASSLVAELTDTQYF
few	TRBV3-1	TRBJ1-1	.	TGTGCCAGCAGCCAACGACCGGGGAACACTGAAGCTTTCTTT	CASSQRPGNTEAFF
.	TRBV2	TRBJ2-3	TRBD2	TGTGCCAGCAGTGTTGCGGGAGTCTCAGATACGCAGTATTTT	CASSVAGVSDTQYF
.	TRBV11-2	TRBJ2-6	.	TGTGCCAGCAGCCACGAGAGACCGCCTGCGGGGGCCAACGTCCTGACTTTC	CASSHERPPAGANVLTF
.	TRBV7-2	TRBJ1-3	.	TGTGCCAGCAGTAGACAGGAGCCGGTCTCTGGAAACACCATATATTTT	CASSRQEPVSGNTIYF
.	TRBV28	TRBJ2-4	.	TGTGCCAGCAGTTTAGGGGGCCAGGGACTAGCCAAAAACATTCAGTACTTC	CASSLGGQGLAKNIQYF
.	TRBV7-2	TRBJ2-5	.	TGTGCCAGCAGCTTTAACGGGAGAAGCGAGACCCAGTACTTC	CASSFNGRSETQYF
.	TRBV12-3/TRBV12-4	TRBJ2-7	.	TGTGCCAGCAATCGATACGGAGGGGGCTCCTACGAGCAGTACTTC	CASNRYGGGSYEQYF
few	TRBV6-2/TRBV6-3	TRBJ1-2	TRBD1	TGTGCCAGCAGGAACGTTCCGGGACAGCTCCCGGAGCAAGGCTACACCTTC	CASRNVPGQLPEQGYTF
.	TRBV28	TRBJ2-7	.	TGTGCCAGCAGTTTATTTGGGGAAATCTACGAGCAGTACTTC	CASSLFGEIYEQYF
.	TRBV12-3/TRBV12-4	TRBJ2-7	.	TGTGCCAGCAGTTTTAACTACGAGCAGTACTTC	CASSFNYEQYF
.	TRBV28	TRBJ1-4	.	TGTGCCAGCATTCTGGACACTGCCACCGGAAAACTGTTTTTT	CASILDTATGKLFF
.	TRBV6-5	TRBJ2-3	.	TGTGCCACCGGGGGTAGAGATACGCAGTATTTT	CATGGRDTQYF
few	TRBV20-1	TRBJ1-5	.	TGCAGTGCTAGAGTTCATGGCAATCAGCCCCAGCATTTT	CSARVHGNQPQHF
.	TRBV29-1	TRBJ2-1	.	TGCAGCGTTGAAGATCGGAAGCCTAGCCAGGACCTCGATGAGCAGTTCTTC	CSVEDRKPSQDLDEQFF
many	TRBV29-1	TRBJ2-7	.	TGCAGCGCCGGACGGGACTACGAGCAGTACTTC	CSAGRDYEQYF
many	TRBV5-1	TRBJ2-1	TRBD2	TGCGCCAGCAGCTTGGATCGTGGACTAGCGGGAGGAGAGCAGTTCTTC	CASSLDRGLAGGEQFF
many	TRBV28	TRBJ2-3	TRBD2	TGTGCCAGCAGTCTACGGGACTATCAATCAGATACGCAGTATTTT	CASSLRDYQSDTQYF
.	TRBV7-2	TRBJ2-7	.	TGTGCCAGCAGCTTCGACGGGAGTCTCCCTCGCGAGCAGTACTTC	CASSFDGSLPREQYF
few	TRBV20-1	TRBJ2-3	TRBD2	TGCAGTGCTGCAATTACTAGCGGCGCAGATACGCAGTATTTT	CSAAITSGADTQYF
many	TRBV4-3	TRBJ1-2	TRBD1	TGCGCCAGCAGTCCGGGACAGGGGGACTATGGCTACACCTTC	CASSPGQGDYGYTF
.	TRBV9	TRBJ2-4	TRBD1	TGTGCCAGCAGTCCCGGGACAGGGCTTGTTGGAAACATTCAGTACTTC	CASSPGTGLVGNIQYF
few	TRBV9	TRBJ2-2	.	TGTGCCAGCAGCGTACGGCCCGGGGAGCTGTTTTTT	CASSVRPGELFF
.	TRBV29-1	TRBJ1-2	TRBD1	TGCAGCGTTGAAGGGGACAGGGACGGCTACACCTTC	CSVEGDRDGYTF
many	TRBV4-3	TRBJ2-1	TRBD1	TGCGCCAGCAGCGAACTACCAACCGGGACAGGTATCAATGAGCAGTTCTTC	CASSELPTGTGINEQFF
.	TRBV2	TRBJ2-2	.	TGTGCCAGCAGTGAAGCGGGAGCGAACACCGGGGAGCTGTTTTTT	CASSEAGANTGELFF
many	TRBV7-2	TRBJ2-1	.	TGTGCCAGCAGCCAAAGGCGGGGGCCAAATGAGCAGTTCTTC	CASSQRRGPNEQFF
few	TRBV12-3/TRBV12-4	TRBJ2-1	TRBD2	TGTGCCAGCAGTTTACTCCTTACTAGCGAGGCGATCAATGAGCAGTTCTTC	CASSLLLTSEAINEQFF
few	TRBV2	TRBJ1-1	TRBD1	TGTGCCAGCAGTCCAGGGGGAGTAGGGAACACTGAAGCTTTCTTT	CASSPGGVGNTEAFF
few	TRBV20-1	TRBJ1-5	.	TGCAGTGCTAGAGACTTTGACAGGTCTTCAGGGAGCAATCAGCCCCAGCATTTT	CSARDFDRSSGSNQPQHF
.	TRBV25-1	TRBJ2-1	.	TGTGCCAGCAGTACCGACAGTTACAATGAGCAGTTCTTC	CASSTDSYNEQFF
.	TRBV2	TRBJ1-1	TRBD1	TGTGCCAGCGGGGGGGACAGGAAAGCTTTCTTT	CASGGDRKAFF